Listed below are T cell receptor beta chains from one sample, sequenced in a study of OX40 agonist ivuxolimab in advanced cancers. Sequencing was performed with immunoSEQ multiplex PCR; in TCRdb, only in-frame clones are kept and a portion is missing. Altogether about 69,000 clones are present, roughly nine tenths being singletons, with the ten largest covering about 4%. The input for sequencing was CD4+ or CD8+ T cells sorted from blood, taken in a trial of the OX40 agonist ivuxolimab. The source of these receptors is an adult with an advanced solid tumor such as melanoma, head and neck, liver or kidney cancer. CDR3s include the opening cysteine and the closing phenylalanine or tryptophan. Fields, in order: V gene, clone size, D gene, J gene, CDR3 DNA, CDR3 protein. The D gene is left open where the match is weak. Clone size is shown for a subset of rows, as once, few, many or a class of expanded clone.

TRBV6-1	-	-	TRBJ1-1	TGTGCCAGCAGTGAAGAGGACGGACGCATGAACACTGAAGCTTTCTTT	CASSEEDGRMNTEAFF
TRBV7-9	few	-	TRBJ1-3	TGTGCCAGCAGCTTAGCGGTGGGGTCCGGAAACACCATATATTTT	CASSLAVGSGNTIYF
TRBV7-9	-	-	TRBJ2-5	TGTGCCAGCAGCTTAGACGTACAAGAGACCCAGTACTTC	CASSLDVQETQYF
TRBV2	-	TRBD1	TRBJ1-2	TGTGCCAGCAGTGAGAACAGGGGAAACTATGGCTACACCTTC	CASSENRGNYGYTF
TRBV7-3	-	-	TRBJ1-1	TGTGCCAGCAGCTTGACAACGAACACTGAAGCTTTCTTT	CASSLTTNTEAFF
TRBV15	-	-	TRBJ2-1	TGTGCCACCAGCAGAGGCTGGGGGGACAGCTCCTACAATGAGCAGTTCTTC	CATSRGWGDSSYNEQFF
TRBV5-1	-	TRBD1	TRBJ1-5	TGCGCCAGCAGCCTTGCAGGGGGCCAGGGTCAGCCCCAGCATTTT	CASSLAGGQGQPQHF
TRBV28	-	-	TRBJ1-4	TGTGCCAGCAAAGAGAATGAAAAACTGTTTTTT	CASKENEKLFF
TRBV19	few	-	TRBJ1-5	TGTGCCAGTGATGACAGAAATCAGCCCCAGCATTTT	CASDDRNQPQHF
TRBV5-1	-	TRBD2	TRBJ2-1	TGCGCCAGCAGCTTTGGAGTGACTAGCGGGAGTTTATCTAATGAGCAGTTCTTC	CASSFGVTSGSLSNEQFF
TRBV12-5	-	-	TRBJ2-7	TGTGCTAGTGGTTTGGGGGGCTACTACGAGCAGTACTTC	CASGLGGYYEQYF
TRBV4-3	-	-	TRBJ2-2	TGCGCCAGCAGCTTGGGGGCCTCGTTAACCGGGGAGCTGTTTTTT	CASSLGASLTGELFF
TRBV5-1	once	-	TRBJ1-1	TGCGCCAGCAGCTTGGTGTTAGACAGGAACACTGAAGCTTTCTTT	CASSLVLDRNTEAFF
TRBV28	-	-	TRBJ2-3	TGTGCCAGCAGTAGAACAGATACGCAGTATTTT	CASSRTDTQYF
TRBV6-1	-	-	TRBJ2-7	TGTGCCAGCAGTGTCGCCCCCCGGGGCACCTACGAGCAGTACTTC	CASSVAPRGTYEQYF
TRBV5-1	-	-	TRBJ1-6	TGCGCCAGCAGTCGCGCTAACACCCGTGCTTCACCCCTCCACTTT	CASSRANTRASPLHF
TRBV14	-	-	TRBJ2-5	TGTGCCAGCAGCCAACGTGAGCGGTACCAAGAGACCCAGTACTTC	CASSQRERYQETQYF
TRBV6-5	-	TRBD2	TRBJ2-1	TGTGCCAGCAGTTACTCAGCGGGAGCAGCCAATGAGCAGTTCTTC	CASSYSAGAANEQFF
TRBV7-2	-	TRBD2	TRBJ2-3	TGTGCCAGCACCTTACGGTGGGGACTAGCGGGGAAACCAAATACGCAGTATTTT	CASTLRWGLAGKPNTQYF
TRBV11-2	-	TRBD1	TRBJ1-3	TGTGCCAGCAGCTTAGTTGGAGGGGGCGACGGTGGAAACACCATATATTTT	CASSLVGGGDGGNTIYF
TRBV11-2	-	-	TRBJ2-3	TGTGCCAGCAGCCCCAATCCGACAGATACGCAGTATTTT	CASSPNPTDTQYF
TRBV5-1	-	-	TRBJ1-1	TGCGCCAGCAGCTCTGTGGCAGGGAACACTGAAGCTTTCTTT	CASSSVAGNTEAFF
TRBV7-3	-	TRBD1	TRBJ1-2	TGTGCCAGCAGCTTGACCGGGACAGGGGGCGGCTACACCTTC	CASSLTGTGGGYTF
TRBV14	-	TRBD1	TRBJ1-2	TGTGCCAGCAGCCCGGACAGGGCCTATGGCTACACCTTC	CASSPDRAYGYTF
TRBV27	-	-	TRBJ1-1	TGTGCCAGCAGCAGACAGGTCGGGAACACTGAAGCTTTCTTT	CASSRQVGNTEAFF
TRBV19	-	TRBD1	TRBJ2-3	TGTGCCGTCCGGGACAGGGAAAGGACAGATACGCAGTATTTT	CAVRDRERTDTQYF
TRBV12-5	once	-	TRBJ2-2	TGTGCTAGTGGTTCCCGGGGGACGAACACCGGGGAGCTGTTTTTT	CASGSRGTNTGELFF
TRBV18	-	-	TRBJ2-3	TGTGCCAGCTCACCCGTGGCAAGCACAGATACGCAGTATTTT	CASSPVASTDTQYF
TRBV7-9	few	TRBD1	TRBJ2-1	TGTGCCAGCAGCTTAGCGATGGGACAGGGGTACGTCGAGCAGTTCTTC	CASSLAMGQGYVEQFF
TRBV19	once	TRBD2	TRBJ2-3	TGTGCCAGTAGTATGAAGGCCCGAGGGGTAGCGGGAGGTTTAGATACGCAGTATTTT	CASSMKARGVAGGLDTQYF
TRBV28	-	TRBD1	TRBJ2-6	TGTGCCAGCAGTCGACAGGGGTTTAGGGCCAACGTCCTGACTTTC	CASSRQGFRANVLTF
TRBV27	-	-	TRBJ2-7	TGTGCCAGCAGTTACGGGCGAGCATACGAGCAGTACTTC	CASSYGRAYEQYF
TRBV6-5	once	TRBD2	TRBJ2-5	TGTGCCAGCTGGCGGGGGTACCAAGAGACCCAGTACTTC	CASWRGYQETQYF
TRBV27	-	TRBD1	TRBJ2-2	TGTGCCAGCAGAGGGACAGCCAACACCGGGGAGCTGTTTTTT	CASRGTANTGELFF
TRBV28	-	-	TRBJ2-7	TGTGCCTCCAGGGAATTTGGGTCCTCCTACGAGCAGTACTTC	CASREFGSSYEQYF
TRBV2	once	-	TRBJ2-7	TGTGCCAGCGGATCGGGCTACGAGCAGTACTTC	CASGSGYEQYF
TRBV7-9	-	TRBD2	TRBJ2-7	TGTGCCAGCAGCCAGGGACTAGCGGGCGCCTACGAGCAGTACTTC	CASSQGLAGAYEQYF
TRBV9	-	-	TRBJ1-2	TGTGCCAGCAGCGTAGGACAAGGGATATTTTATGGCTACACCTTC	CASSVGQGIFYGYTF
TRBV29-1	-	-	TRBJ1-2	TGCAGCGTTGAGGGTGGCGGGGGTGGCTACACCTTC	CSVEGGGGGYTF
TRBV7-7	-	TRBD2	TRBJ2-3	TGTGCCAGCAGTTCAGCAGCGGGAGTGGGCACAGATACGCAGTATTTT	CASSSAAGVGTDTQYF
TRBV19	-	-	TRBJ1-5	TGTGCCAGTAGTATAGCGCGGGGGGGAAGGGGACAGCCCCAGCATTTT	CASSIARGGRGQPQHF
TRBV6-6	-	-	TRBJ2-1	TGTGCCAGCAGGGTTAGTCCCAATGAGCAGTTCTTC	CASRVSPNEQFF
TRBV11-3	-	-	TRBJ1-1	TGTGCCAGCAGCTCAGGGTATGCTGAAGCTTTCTTT	CASSSGYAEAFF
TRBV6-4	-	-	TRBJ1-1	TGTGCCAGCAGTGAAGGACAGTCTAGCTCTGAAGCTTTCTTT	CASSEGQSSSEAFF
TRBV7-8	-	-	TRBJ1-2	TGTGCCAGCAGCTTGGGGGGGGGAAACTATGGCTACACCTTC	CASSLGGGNYGYTF
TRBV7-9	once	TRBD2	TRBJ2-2	TGTGCCAGCAGCTTAAGACTAGCGGGAGCCGGGGAGCTGTTTTTT	CASSLRLAGAGELFF
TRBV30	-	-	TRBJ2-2	TGTGCCTGGAGTGTACGCGGTAAGGCGGGAAGAAACACCGGGGAGCTGTTTTTT	CAWSVRGKAGRNTGELFF
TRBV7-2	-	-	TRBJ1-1	TGTGCCAGCAGGTTGGGACGGATGAACACTGAAGCTTTCTTT	CASRLGRMNTEAFF
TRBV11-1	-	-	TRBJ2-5	TGTGCCAGCAGCACCCGACAGTTCCAAGAGACCCAGTACTTC	CASSTRQFQETQYF
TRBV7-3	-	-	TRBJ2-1	TGTGCCAGCAGCTCCCCGGGGCCCTACAATGAGCAGTTCTTC	CASSSPGPYNEQFF
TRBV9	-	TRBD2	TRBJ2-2	TGTGCCAGCAGCGGGGGAGGGTTTGCCGGGGAGCTGTTTTTT	CASSGGGFAGELFF
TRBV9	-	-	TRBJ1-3	TGTGCCAGCAGCGTGGGAGGCGGAAACACCATATATTTT	CASSVGGGNTIYF